The 23 T cell receptor beta chains below all came from one sample that was sequenced in a study of beta chain features in type 1 diabetes. The entirety of the isolated RNA underwent reverse transcription, so expressed TCRB transcripts were sequenced. Measured with immunoSEQ multiplex PCR; TCRdb has only the in-frame clones, and not every one. This table holds 810,000 or so clones, roughly 15% found once. Input material: naive CD4+ T cells from blood. The receptors shown here come from a woman younger than 30 in good health.

This clone was seen more than once but under ten times. The J gene is TRBJ2-2, the V gene TRBV28; 10 positions match TRBD1. CDR1 is MDHEN, CDR2 SYDVKM, per germline. There are 15 residues in the CDR3. V lost 7 bases and J lost 5; bases outside the gene matches: 7. CDR3 nucleotide sequence: TGTGCCAGCAACCCCCCGGGACAGGGGACCGGGGAGCTGTTTTTT. This encodes CASNPPGQGTGELFF.

The chain has TRBV5-6 and TRBJ2-5; TRBD1 is a possible D gene (6 bases). Between the trimmed V and J ends, which lost 5 bases and 5 bases, there was a span of 7 bases. The CDR3 totals 11 residues. CDR1 is SGHDT and CDR2 is YYEEEE in the germline V gene. The CDR3 spells CASRRGETQYF. CDR3 DNA: TGTGCCAGCAGGAGGGGGGAGACCCAGTACTTC.

This chain links TRBV7-6 with TRBJ2-4; 7 nucleotides line up with TRBD1. With 2 bases clipped from V and 5 bases from J, the junction kept 6 bases outside the gene matches. Germline CDR1 SGHVS, CDR2 FNYEAQ. There are 15 residues in the CDR3. The CDR3 protein is CASSLPGTAQNIQYF. DNA for the CDR3: TGTGCCAGCAGCTTACCCGGGACAGCGCAAAACATTCAGTACTTC. The whole variable domain, filled in from reference TRBV7-6 and TRBJ2-4, reads GAGVSQSPRYKVTKRGQDVALRCDPISGHVSLYWYRQALGQGPEFLTYFNYEAQQDKSGLPNDRFSAERPEGSISTLTIQRTEQRDSAMYRCASSLPGTAQNIQYFGAGTRLSVL.

This clone was counted a few times. This chain links TRBV4-3 with TRBJ2-7; 7 bases align to TRBD2. The CDR3 has 14 amino acids. The V gene end was trimmed by 4 bases and the J gene end by 0 bases; junction bases not matched to a gene: 3. Germline values: CDR1 LGHNA, CDR2 YSLEER. The CDR3: CASSPGGVSYEQYF. CDR3 in DNA: TGCGCCAGCAGCCCTGGGGGGGTCTCCTACGAGCAGTACTTC.

V gene TRBV28 combines with J gene TRBJ2-7; D might be TRBD2 (5 bases). This CDR3 contains 13 residues. CDR1 and CDR2 from the germline V gene are MDHEN and SYDVKM. With 3 bases removed from V and 3 bases from J, the gap between germline ends came to 9 bases. The DNA of the CDR3 is TGTGCCAGCAGTTTCGCTCGGGGCTACGAGCAGTACTTC. This gives the protein CASSFARGYEQYF.

This clone was picked up a small number of times. The chain has TRBV7-9 and TRBJ2-7; D remains ambiguous. The germline V gene encodes CDR1 SEHNR and CDR2 FQNEAQ (reference sequence). This CDR3 is built from 12 residues. V lost 5 bases and J lost 3, with 8 bases in between. Here the CDR3 DNA reads TGTGCCAGCAGCCCCATGAGCTACGAGCAGTACTTC. Protein sequence: CASSPMSYEQYF.

This clone was observed a few times. This chain uses TRBV4-2 with TRBJ2-7, with TRBD2 as a possible D gene (5 bases). V lost 0 bases and J lost 0, with 15 bases in between. The CDR3 loop spans 17 amino acids. The germline V gene encodes CDR1 LGHNA and CDR2 YNFKEQ. The CDR3 sequence: CASSQDLPSLISYEQYF. DNA of the CDR3: TGTGCCAGCAGCCAAGATCTCCCTAGCCTCATCTCCTACGAGCAGTACTTC.

J is TRBJ1-1 and V is TRBV9; 11 positions agree with TRBD1. J lost 5 bases, V lost 7 bases, and 7 bases had no gene match. The CDR3 length is 14 residues. Germline CDR1 and CDR2: SGDLS and YYNGEE. CDR3: CASGRTGGVTEAFF. In nucleotides, the CDR3 is TGTGCCAGCGGACGGACAGGGGGCGTAACTGAAGCTTTCTTT.

This chain joins TRBV13 and TRBJ2-1; D remains ambiguous. From germline, CDR1 is PRHDT and CDR2 FYEKMQ (reference sequence). CDR3 length equals 13 residues. Trimming stripped 5 bases from V and 6 bases from J, with 11 bases between. Here the CDR3 DNA reads TGTGCCAGCAGCCTGTCCAACCCCAATGAGCAGTTCTTC. This encodes CASSLSNPNEQFF.

This chain uses TRBV15 with TRBJ2-7; D is unclear. Looked up from germline, CDR1 is LNHNV and CDR2 is YYDKDF (reference sequence). The CDR3 runs to 14 residues. Trimming took off 0 bases at V and 0 bases at J, with 6 bases between the two ends. In nucleotides, the CDR3 is TGTGCCACCAGCAGAGAGCCGTTCTCCTACGAGCAGTACTTC. Amino acids: CATSREPFSYEQYF.

This clone has more than one count but fewer than ten. The chain recombines TRBV7-9 with TRBJ2-7, with D possibly TRBD2 on 6 matching bases. Germline V gives CDR1 SEHNR, CDR2 FQNEAQ (reference sequence). The V end lost 4 bases, the J end lost 5 bases, and 18 bases lay between the germline ends. This CDR3 spans 15 amino acids. The CDR3 sequence is CASSSRGSMGHEQYF. The CDR3 region has the DNA TGTGCCAGCAGCTCCCGGGGGTCGATGGGGCACGAGCAGTACTTC.

V is TRBV9 and J is TRBJ1-3; 7 positions match TRBD1. Germline V lookup: CDR1 SGDLS, CDR2 YYNGEE. The CDR3 extends over 16 amino acids. V trimming: 3 bases; J trimming: 4 bases; junction bases outside the gene matches: 10. DNA of the CDR3: TGTGCCAGCAGCGAGAGGGGACAGCCAGAAGGAAACACCATATATTTT. Its protein product is CASSERGQPEGNTIYF.

This clone has a handful of counts. This chain joins TRBV7-9 and TRBJ1-1; a weak D match, TRBD1 (5 bases). Germline CDR1 reads SEHNR; CDR2 reads FQNEAQ (reference sequence). The CDR3 length is 15 residues. V lost 4 bases, J lost 0 bases, and 12 bases lay in between. The CDR3 DNA reads as TGTGCCAGCAGCTCAAAGATGGGGCTGAACACTGAAGCTTTCTTT. Its translation: CASSSKMGLNTEAFF. Supplemented by reference TRBV7-9 and TRBJ1-1, the full variable domain reads DTGVSQNPRHKITKRGQNVTFRCDPISEHNRLYWYRQTLGQGPEFLTYFQNEAQLEKSRLLSDRFSAERPKGSFSTLEIQRTEQGDSAMYLCASSSKMGLNTEAFFGQGTRLTVV.

The J gene is TRBJ1-2, the V gene TRBV7-2; D ambiguous. From germline, CDR1 is SGHTA and CDR2 FQGNSA. The CDR3 totals 14 residues. V lost 0 bases, J lost 3 bases, and 8 bases lay in between. The CDR3 DNA reads as TGTGCCAGCAGCTTAGCCGGCGATTACTATGGCTACACCTTC. It yields the protein CASSLAGDYYGYTF.

This clone was counted a few times. V is TRBV5-5 and J is TRBJ1-4; possible D gene TRBD1, 6 bases. CDR3 size: 13 residues. Deletions cut 7 bases from V and 7 bases from J, with 14 bases between. Looked up from germline, CDR1 is SGHKS and CDR2 is YYEKEE (reference sequence). DNA for the CDR3: TGTGCCAGCGGGGGCCGTCAAGGTGAAAAACTGTTTTTT. This translates into CASGGRQGEKLFF.

This clone was detected ten times or more. V usage is TRBV7-9 and J usage is TRBJ2-6; perhaps TRBD1 as D (5 bases). Per germline, CDR1 SEHNR and CDR2 FQNEAQ (reference sequence). V lost 5 bases to trimming and J lost 11 bases, with 16 bases between them. The length of the CDR3 is 14 residues. The CDR3 reads CASSRPAGIHVLTF. CDR3 bases: TGTGCCAGCAGCCGCCCGGCAGGGATCCACGTCCTGACTTTC.

The chain uses TRBV2 and TRBJ2-7; D tentatively reads TRBD1 or TRBD2 (5 bases each). The V end lost 6 bases, the J end lost 6 bases, and 18 bases lay between the germline ends. The CDR3 runs 14 residues. CDR1 and CDR2 from the germline V gene are SNHLY and FYNNEI. The CDR3 reads CASRVPGRVGEQYF. CDR3 sequence (DNA): TGTGCCAGCAGAGTACCGGGGCGTGTGGGCGAGCAGTACTTC.

The chain uses TRBV25-1 and TRBJ2-1, with 13 bases identical to TRBD2. With 4 bases clipped from V and 6 bases from J, the junction kept 6 bases outside the gene matches. Germline V gives CDR1 MGHDK, CDR2 SYGVNS. There are 16 residues in the CDR3. In nucleotides, the CDR3 is TGTGCCAGCAGTGGGATACTAGCGGGAGGGCGCAATGAGCAGTTCTTC. It specifies CASSGILAGGRNEQFF.

Here the CDR3 DNA reads TGTGCCAGCAGTAGGGACAATGAGCAGTTCTTC. Translated: CASSRDNEQFF. This sequence joins TRBV7-2 and TRBJ2-1; D uncertain. Trimming took 6 bases from V and 5 from J, leaving 5 bases between them. The germline gives CDR1 SGHTA, CDR2 FQGNSA. The length of the CDR3 is 11 residues.

The sample holds a few counts of this clone. The sample has other DNA sequences that encode this CDR3 too. J is TRBJ2-3 and V is TRBV7-3, with D perhaps matching TRBD1 (5 bases). V gave up 5 bases and J gave up 2 bases, with 8 bases separating them. Germline CDR1 is SGHTA and CDR2 is FQGTGA. This CDR3 spans 13 amino acids. This CDR3 reads CASSPGPTDTQYF. In DNA, the CDR3 is TGTGCCAGCAGCCCAGGGCCCACAGATACGCAGTATTTT.

This clone was found a few times. The chain combines TRBV7-8 with TRBJ2-1, with D possibly matching TRBD2 (5 bases). CDR1 SGHVS and CDR2 FQNEAQ come from the germline V gene. V was pared by 5 bases and J by 3 bases, with 11 bases between. The CDR3 sequence is 14 residues long. The CDR3 sequence is CASSIGLIYNEQFF. CDR3 bases: TGTGCCAGCAGCATCGGACTGATCTACAATGAGCAGTTCTTC.

This clone was found a few times. One end of the junction does not line up with germline, which may come from a read error. V and J are TRBV4-2 and TRBJ1-4; 7 bases match TRBD1. The CDR3 contains 16 residues. CDR1 and CDR2 (germline): LGHNA, YNFKEQ. CDR3 sequence reads: CASHPIQGVSNEELFF. CDR3 DNA: TGTGCCAGCCATCCGATCCAGGGGGTGTCTAATGAAGAACTGTTTTTT.

Remarks on this clone: Other nucleotide sequences from this sample produce the same CDR3. The J gene is TRBJ2-6, the V gene TRBV28; D not certain. CDR1 is MDHEN, CDR2 SYDVKM, per germline. Trimming stripped 6 bases from V and 2 bases from J, with 2 bases between. This CDR3 comprises 12 residues. CDR3 in amino acids: CASRTGANVLTF. CDR3 nucleotide sequence: TGTGCCAGCAGGACTGGGGCCAACGTCCTGACTTTC.